This TCR beta chain comes out of a study of blood T cell repertoires in COVID-19. Germline lookup yields CDR1 SGHTA and CDR2 FQGNSA. The ends were cut back, 7 bases at V and 6 bases at J, with 16 bases in the middle. This CDR3 region has 14 residues. Libraries were prepared by immunoSEQ multiplex PCR; TCRdb keeps only in-frame clonotypes and omits some of them. The table has 410,000 or so clones, 86% seen once. This sequence originates from a young woman with active or convalescent COVID-19. The gene calls are TRBV7-2 and TRBJ1-5; D is perhaps TRBD1 (5 bases). Sample: peripheral blood. CDR3 loop: CASTPVQGGQPQHF. CDR3 DNA sequence: TGTGCCAGCACCCCTGTCCAGGGCGGTCAGCCCCAGCATTTT.